The entry below gives a single T cell receptor beta chain sequence along with its context. Its specificity is unknown. A much larger clone sits a single nucleotide away, making a read error possible. This entry is derived from a study of molecular identifiers for immune sequencing clone quantification. TCRdb re-called the PCR reads with MiXCR, one entry per CDR3 protein. In the table there are about 640,000 distinct CDR3 sequences, approximately 20% of which are singletons. Study-wide results and caveats: Reportedly, one cell's Jurkat TCR RNA was detected within 1,200,000 naive CD8 cells. Among effectors, clones above 20 RNA copies held over 97% of molecules; among naive cells, under 1%.

This CDR3 has 14 residues. The V gene end was trimmed by 5 bases and the J gene end by 5 bases; junction bases not matched to a gene: 6. Per germline, CDR1 MDHEN and CDR2 SYDVKM. The V call is TRBV28, the J call TRBJ1-1; TRBD1 agrees at 9 bases. The sequence was collected from a human donor in good health. Some libraries in this study had Jurkat cell RNA spiked in. Sequenced material: naive CD8+ T cells from blood, with Jurkat cell RNA spiked in. Stated subset: FACS-sorted CD8+CD4-CCR7+CD45RA+ naive T cells. The CDR3 nucleotides are TGTGCCAGCAGTAGAACAGGGGGCCTTACTGAAGCTTTCTTT. It encodes CASSRTGGLTEAFF.